A selection of T cell receptor beta chains follows, all from one sample in a study of T cell responses to AZD1222 COVID-19 vaccine. Clones were read by immunoSEQ multiplex PCR, and TCRdb kept only the in-frame ones, dropping some. This sample has 160,000 or so clones; about 90% occur once, and the top ten carry over 1.5%. Material: peripheral blood, obtained on day 0 of AZD1222 vaccination. These receptors all come from an adult in good health. Each CDR3 is given with its conserved first and last residue. D genes are given only for firm matches. Size tells how often a clone was seen (once, few, many) or the class of an expanded clone, and some rows leave it out.

size,V,D,J,CDR3,DNA
-,TRBV6-5,-,TRBJ1-5,CASSYSGGNQPQHF,TGTGCCAGCAGTTACTCAGGGGGAAATCAGCCCCAGCATTTT
-,TRBV29-1,TRBD1,TRBJ1-2,CSVDAGTGKGYTF,TGCAGCGTCGACGCTGGGACAGGGAAGGGCTACACCTTC
-,TRBV7-2,-,TRBJ1-5,CASSLSSRPDQPQHF,TGTGCCAGCAGCTTATCCAGTCGTCCGGATCAGCCCCAGCATTTT
-,TRBV24-1,TRBD1,TRBJ1-2,CATSDPTGTGRGYTF,TGTGCCACCAGTGATCCCACCGGGACAGGAAGGGGCTACACCTTC
-,TRBV6-5,TRBD2,TRBJ2-3,CASSRIAGVADTQYF,TGTGCCAGCAGCCGCATAGCGGGAGTGGCAGATACGCAGTATTTT
-,TRBV2,TRBD1,TRBJ1-4,CASSDQGVFSRTGEKLFF,TGTGCCAGCAGTGACCAGGGGGTATTTAGTCGGACGGGTGAAAAACTGTTTTTT
-,TRBV5-1,-,TRBJ2-7,CASGPNQGRIDEQYF,TGCGCCAGCGGGCCAAACCAGGGGCGTATTGACGAGCAGTACTTC
-,TRBV28,-,TRBJ2-2,CASSLWTETNTGELFF,TGTGCCAGCAGTTTATGGACAGAGACGAACACCGGGGAGCTGTTTTTT
-,TRBV28,-,TRBJ2-7,CASRITGQYEQYF,TGTGCCAGCAGAATAACCGGACAGTACGAGCAGTACTTC
-,TRBV5-1,TRBD2,TRBJ2-1,CASSWGLAGILDEQFF,TGCGCCAGCAGCTGGGGACTAGCGGGAATTTTGGATGAGCAGTTCTTC
-,TRBV3-1/TRBV3-2,TRBD2,TRBJ2-1,CASSQGGGWNEQFF,TGTGCCAGCAGCCAAGGGGGAGGGTGGAATGAGCAGTTCTTC
-,TRBV6-6,-,TRBJ2-7,CASSMGGARSYEQYF,TGTGCCAGCAGTATGGGGGGGGCTAGGTCCTACGAGCAGTACTTC
-,TRBV18,TRBD1,TRBJ1-1,CASSPGTGGSGTEAFF,TGTGCCAGCTCACCAGGAACAGGGGGCTCGGGCACTGAAGCTTTCTTT
-,TRBV6-1,-,TRBJ1-2,CASSEAWGAGGYTF,TGTGCCAGCAGTGAAGCGTGGGGGGCCGGAGGCTACACCTTC
-,TRBV7-2,-,TRBJ1-5,CASSLGGRNSNQPQHF,TGTGCCAGCAGCTTAGGAGGCAGGAATAGCAATCAGCCCCAGCATTTT
-,TRBV18,-,TRBJ1-1,CASSLGGRGNTEAFF,TGTGCCAGCTCACTTGGTGGGAGAGGGAACACTGAAGCTTTCTTT
-,TRBV5-6,TRBD1,TRBJ1-2,CASSLRTGNYGYTF,TGTGCCAGCAGTCTGAGGACAGGGAACTATGGCTACACCTTC
-,TRBV5-4,-,TRBJ1-2,CASSGGEGKRMGYTF,TGTGCCAGCAGCGGTGGAGAGGGGAAACGGATGGGCTACACCTTC
-,TRBV7-3,TRBD2,TRBJ2-2,CASSLAGTSGTGELFF,TGTGCCAGCAGTTTAGCAGGGACTAGCGGGACCGGGGAGCTGTTTTTT
-,TRBV19,-,TRBJ1-1,CASSMETEAFF,TGTGCCAGTAGTATGGAAACTGAAGCTTTCTTT
-,TRBV5-1,-,TRBJ2-5,CASSLLQGREKTQYF,TGCGCCAGCAGCTTGCTGCAGGGGAGGGAGAAGACCCAGTACTTC
-,TRBV20-1,-,TRBJ1-1,CSALRTGEAFF,TGCAGTGCCTTGAGGACGGGGGAAGCTTTCTTT
-,TRBV11-2,-,TRBJ1-5,CASSLERVQPQHF,TGTGCCAGCAGCTTAGAGAGAGTTCAGCCCCAGCATTTT
-,TRBV4-1,TRBD2,TRBJ2-1,CASSSLPGTSFQFF,TGCGCCAGCAGCTCCCTCCCCGGGACTAGCTTCCAGTTCTTC
-,TRBV27,TRBD1,TRBJ2-2,CASSFSVKGTGRGGELFF,TGTGCCAGCAGTTTTTCGGTCAAGGGGACAGGGCGCGGCGGGGAGCTGTTTTTT
-,TRBV4-1,TRBD2,TRBJ2-5,CASSQDRYQGGETQYF,TGCGCCAGCAGCCAAGATAGGTACCAGGGAGGGGAGACCCAGTACTTC
once,TRBV20-1,TRBD1,TRBJ1-6,CSASRQGVGSYNSPLHF,TGCAGTGCAAGTCGGCAGGGGGTAGGCTCCTATAATTCACCCCTCCACTTT
-,TRBV28,-,TRBJ2-3,CASSSPPPSLDTQYF,TGTGCCAGCAGCTCCCCCCCGCCTAGTTTAGATACGCAGTATTTT
-,TRBV5-1,-,TRBJ2-1,CASRREASQVNEQFF,TGCGCCAGCAGACGAGAGGCTAGTCAAGTCAATGAGCAGTTCTTC
-,TRBV5-6,TRBD1,TRBJ1-2,CASNPGAGGLEGTF,TGTGCCAGCAACCCTGGGGCAGGGGGCCTCGAAGGCACCTTC
-,TRBV5-5,-,TRBJ1-2,CASSFQPTGQKYYGYTF,TGTGCCAGCAGCTTTCAGCCCACAGGGCAGAAGTACTATGGCTACACCTTC
-,TRBV6-5,TRBD1,TRBJ2-5,CASSVTGGQETQYF,TGTGCCAGCAGCGTGACAGGGGGCCAAGAGACCCAGTACTTC
once,TRBV4-1,-,TRBJ1-1,CASSQETGLAEAFF,TGCGCCAGCAGCCAAGAAACAGGGTTGGCTGAAGCTTTCTTT
few,TRBV30,-,TRBJ2-1,CAWGEQFF,TGTGCCTGGGGCGAGCAGTTCTTC
-,TRBV28,-,TRBJ1-4,CASSPTQGTNEKLFF,TGTGCCAGCAGCCCTACCCAGGGCACTAATGAAAAACTGTTTTTT
-,TRBV30,-,TRBJ2-5,CAWSPRQMETQYF,TGTGCCTGGAGTCCCCGACAGATGGAGACCCAGTACTTC